The 27 T cell receptor beta chains in this list originate from one sample, sequenced in a study of blood T cell repertoires in COVID-19. Only in-frame clones appear in the TCRdb table, and some are missing; sequencing was by immunoSEQ multiplex PCR. The table shows around 230,000 clones, with less than 85% occurring only once. The sample consisted of peripheral blood. The receptors stem from a woman aged 70-85 years with active or convalescent COVID-19.

This chain joins TRBV4-2 and TRBJ2-2, with 11 bases that match TRBD2. The length of the CDR3 is 18 residues. Germline V gene data show CDR1 as LGHNA and CDR2 as YNFKEQ. V gave up 0 bases and J gave up 2 bases; unmatched junction bases: 5. The CDR3 loop reads CASSQEGSGRANTGELFF. In nucleotides, the CDR3 is TGTGCCAGCAGCCAAGAAGGTAGCGGGAGGGCCAACACCGGGGAGCTGTTTTTT.

The chain recombines TRBV10-3 with TRBJ2-5; TRBD2 matches 10 bases. The CDR3 is 16 amino acids. Germline trimming cut 3 bases from V and 2 bases from J; bases unmatched to any gene: 6. The germline V gene encodes CDR1 ENHRY and CDR2 SYGVKD. Here the CDR3 DNA reads TGTGCCATCAGTGACGCCGGGACTAGCGAACAAGAGACCCAGTACTTC. Amino acids: CAISDAGTSEQETQYF.

The rearrangement links TRBV28 to TRBJ1-1, with 8 nucleotides matching TRBD1. Germline trimming cut 5 bases from V and 6 bases from J; bases unmatched to any gene: 8. Germline V CDR1 and CDR2: MDHEN, SYDVKM. This CDR3 contains 14 residues. The CDR3 DNA reads as TGTGCCAGCAGTCGACAGGGGAGAAGGGCTGAAGCTTTCTTT. This gives the protein CASSRQGRRAEAFF.

This clone was seen ten or more times. The chain employs TRBV5-6 and TRBJ1-4; TRBD1 aligns across 7 bases. The CDR3 consists of 15 residues. J gave up 4 bases and V 0 bases, and 3 bases lay outside the gene matches. Germline V gene sequence: CDR1 SGHDT, CDR2 YYEEEE. The CDR3: CASSLAGTVNEKLFF. The CDR3 nucleotides read TGTGCCAGCAGCTTGGCCGGGACAGTTAATGAAAAACTGTTTTTT.

This clone appeared once. The chain carries TRBV12-5 and TRBJ2-2, with D possibly matching TRBD1 (5 bases). Germline assignment: CDR1 LGHNT and CDR2 FRNRAP. The CDR3 loop spans 13 amino acids. V was trimmed by 1 base and J by 6 bases, leaving 6 bases between them. Here the CDR3 DNA reads TGTGCTAGTGGTTTGGAACAGGCCGGGGAGCTGTTTTTT. Translating gives CASGLEQAGELFF.

This chain uses TRBV6-2 or TRBV6-3 with TRBJ2-1; no firm D call. The length of the CDR3 is 12 residues. The V gene lost 8 bases and the J gene lost 3 bases, with 8 bases spanning the gap. Germline V lookup: CDR1 MNHEY, CDR2 SVGEGT. This CDR3 reads CASGSHYNEQFF. The CDR3 bases are TGTGCCAGCGGTTCCCACTACAATGAGCAGTTCTTC.

The chain combines TRBV27 with TRBJ1-1; D call uncertain. V was shortened by 6 bases and J by 3 bases, with 11 bases between the two germline ends. This CDR3 has 13 residues. The germline V gene has CDR1 MNHEY and CDR2 SMNVEV (reference sequence). CDR3 in DNA: TGTGCCAGCAGCCTAGCAAGATACACTGAAGCTTTCTTT. Protein sequence: CASSLARYTEAFF.

V usage is TRBV19 and J usage is TRBJ1-2, with D perhaps TRBD1 (5 bases). The CDR3 length is 13 residues. V lost 6 bases and J 6 bases, leaving 14 bases between the germline ends. The V gene's germline CDR1 is LNHDA and CDR2 SQIVND (reference sequence). The CDR3 loop reads CASSAGTVDGYTF. The CDR3 bases are TGTGCCAGTAGCGCCGGGACTGTTGATGGCTACACCTTC.

CDR3 loop: CASSQTGNTGELFF. The CDR3 nucleotides are TGTGCCAGCAGCCAAACAGGGAACACCGGGGAGCTGTTTTTT. The chain carries TRBV7-3 and TRBJ2-2, with D perhaps TRBD1 (5 bases). Trimming left V 5 bases short and J 1 base short, with 8 bases between. This CDR3 has 14 residues. Germline CDR1 is SGHTA and CDR2 is FQGTGA.

The count of this clone is one. This rearrangement joins TRBV28 to TRBJ1-5; no firm D call. Trimming took 3 bases from V and 5 from J, leaving 5 bases between them. The CDR3 totals 12 residues. Germline V gives CDR1 MDHEN, CDR2 SYDVKM. The CDR3 spells CASSLRDQPQHF. The CDR3 DNA follows: TGTGCCAGCAGTTTGAGGGATCAGCCCCAGCATTTT.

The J gene is TRBJ1-5, the V gene TRBV6-1; 11 positions match TRBD1. The junction had 6 bases not matched to a gene; V was cut back by 4 bases and J by 4 bases. The germline V gene encodes CDR1 MNHNS and CDR2 SASEGT. This CDR3 contains 16 residues. In nucleotides, the CDR3 is TGTGCCAGCAGTGCGGGGACAGGGGGTTCTAATCAGCCCCAGCATTTT. It yields the protein CASSAGTGGSNQPQHF.

V gene TRBV7-2 combines with J gene TRBJ2-7; D is unclear. Germline-derived CDR1 and CDR2 are SGHTA and FQGNSA. The length of the CDR3 is 14 residues. V dropped 7 bases and J dropped 3 bases, with 16 bases sitting between them. The CDR3 DNA sequence: TGTGCCAGCACCACGCCCGGCGGAAACTACGAGCAGTACTTC. This sequence encodes CASTTPGGNYEQYF.

This chain uses TRBV2 with TRBJ1-2, with D perhaps TRBD1 (6 bases). Trimming shortened V by 5 bases and J by 1 base, and 14 bases separated the two germline ends. Germline V lookup: CDR1 SNHLY, CDR2 FYNNEI. The CDR3 extends over 15 amino acids. The CDR3 region has the DNA TGTGCCAGCAGTTCTCCGACAGGCTTTAACTATGGCTACACCTTC. Its translation: CASSSPTGFNYGYTF.

This clone occurred once. The chain combines TRBV5-1 with TRBJ2-3; TRBD2 is a possible D gene (6 bases). Trimming removed 6 bases at V and 1 base at J, with 6 bases between. Per the germline V gene, CDR1 is SGHRS and CDR2 is YFSETQ. The CDR3 loop spans 12 amino acids. CDR3 sequence (DNA): TGCGCCAGCACTAGCGGCACAGATACGCAGTATTTT. Encoded protein: CASTSGTDTQYF.

The J gene is TRBJ1-6, the V gene TRBV3-1 (or the pseudogene TRBV3-2), with a tentative D call TRBD1 (5 bases). V lost 0 bases, J lost 10 bases, and 13 bases lay in between. Germline assignment: CDR1 LGHDT and CDR2 YNNKEL (reference sequence). CDR3 length: 15 residues. CDR3 protein: CASSQDRQGRSPLHF. CDR3 coding DNA: TGTGCCAGCAGCCAAGATCGGCAGGGCCGATCACCCCTCCACTTT.

The gene calls are TRBV19 and TRBJ2-7; D might be TRBD2 (5 bases). V lost 2 bases and J lost 4, with 15 bases in between. CDR3 length: 15 amino acids. Per germline, CDR1 LNHDA and CDR2 SQIVND (reference sequence). CDR3 coding DNA: TGTGCCAGTAGTATACAGACGGAAGCGGAATACGAGCAGTACTTC. Translation gives CASSIQTEAEYEQYF.

This clone was seen a few times. The chain couples TRBV27 to TRBJ2-7; D may be TRBD1 (5 bases). This CDR3 region has 15 residues. The V and J ends lost 2 bases and 1 base respectively, with 12 bases between them. The germline V gene encodes CDR1 MNHEY and CDR2 SMNVEV (reference sequence). The CDR3 region has the DNA TGTGCCAGCAGTTTACAGGGTCTCCCGTCCTACGAGCAGTACTTC. It codes for CASSLQGLPSYEQYF.

This clone occurred a few times. The chain joins TRBV28 to TRBJ1-2; 8 bases line up with TRBD1. Looked up from germline, CDR1 is MDHEN and CDR2 is SYDVKM. V lost 3 bases, J lost 7 bases, and 7 bases stayed unmatched. The CDR3 sequence is 14 residues long. Here the CDR3 reads CASSFHRGTRGYTF. The CDR3 bases are TGTGCCAGCAGTTTCCACAGGGGGACACGTGGCTACACCTTC.

The V gene is TRBV5-1, the J gene TRBJ2-5; TRBD1 matches 9 bases. CDR3 length: 15 residues. V lost 3 bases to trimming and J lost 2 bases; unmatched junction nucleotides: 5. Germline loops: CDR1 SGHRS, CDR2 YFSETQ. The CDR3 DNA reads as TGCGCCAGCAGCTCGGCCGGGACAGGGCAAGAGACCCAGTACTTC. It is translated as CASSSAGTGQETQYF.

This clone was detected only a few times. J is TRBJ1-1 and V is TRBV6-1; 10 nucleotides line up with TRBD1. The germline CDR1 and CDR2 sequences are MNHNS and SASEGT. V shed 1 base, J shed 4 bases, and the junction held 9 bases outside the gene matches. The CDR3 spans 17 residues. The CDR3 sequence is CASSEGWGTGVGTEAFF. The CDR3 coding sequence is TGTGCCAGCAGTGAAGGTTGGGGGACAGGGGTGGGCACTGAAGCTTTCTTT.

The chain is built from TRBV7-2 and TRBJ1-2; perhaps TRBD1 as D (5 bases). The CDR3 loop spans 19 amino acids. V lost 4 bases and J 9 bases, leaving 33 bases between the germline ends. Germline loops: CDR1 SGHTA, CDR2 FQGNSA. CDR3 DNA: TGTGCCAGCAGCTCCCTTAGTGGGACTGGGAACAGGAGGGGTGGGAGCTACACCTTC. Translating it yields CASSSLSGTGNRRGGSYTF.

The chain has TRBV9 and TRBJ1-2; 7 bases are shared with TRBD1. Germline-derived CDR1 and CDR2 are SGDLS and YYNGEE. The CDR3 is made up of 15 amino acids. V shed 3 bases and J 4 bases; nucleotides not matched to a gene: 9. CDR3: CASSGFDRALYGYTF. The CDR3 DNA is TGTGCCAGCAGCGGCTTCGACAGGGCTCTCTATGGCTACACCTTC.

The chain couples TRBV5-1 to TRBJ1-4, with D possibly matching TRBD1 (5 bases). Trimming removed 3 bases at V and 7 bases at J, with 13 bases between. Germline V gives CDR1 SGHRS, CDR2 YFSETQ. This CDR3 has 14 amino acids. CDR3 sequence (DNA): TGCGCCAGCAGCTGGCTCGGGGGTGGTGAAAAACTGTTTTTT. Amino acid sequence: CASSWLGGGEKLFF. The variable domain in full, completed from reference TRBV5-1 and TRBJ1-4, reads KAGVTQTPRYLIKTRGQQVTLSCSPISGHRSVSWYQQTPGQGLQFLFEYFSETQRNKGNFPGRFSGRQFSNSRSEMNVSTLELGDSALYLCASSWLGGGEKLFFGSGTQLSVL.

CDR3: CASSSRQGLSQPQHF. The CDR3 DNA sequence: TGTGCCAGTAGTAGCAGACAGGGACTGAGTCAGCCCCAGCATTTT. The chain links TRBV19 to TRBJ1-5; 7 bases line up with TRBD1. The J segment lost 6 bases and the V segment lost 4 bases, leaving 9 bases of the junction unmatched. This CDR3 has 15 amino acids. The germline V gene encodes CDR1 LNHDA and CDR2 SQIVND (reference sequence).

The chain joins TRBV10-3 to TRBJ2-2; 7 nucleotides line up with TRBD2. The CDR3 covers 15 residues. The germline V gene encodes CDR1 ENHRY and CDR2 SYGVKD. After removal of 3 bases from V and 2 bases from J, the junction contained 3 bases not matched to a gene. The CDR3 protein is CAISDTSDNTGELFF. CDR3 in DNA: TGTGCCATCAGTGACACTAGCGATAACACCGGGGAGCTGTTTTTT.

The rearrangement joins TRBV28 to TRBJ2-1, with D possibly being TRBD2 (6 bases). Trimming removed 3 bases at V and 16 bases at J, with 19 bases between. CDR1 and CDR2 from the germline V gene are MDHEN and SYDVKM. The CDR3 loop spans 13 amino acids. The CDR3 sequence: CASSFPGGAALFF. The CDR3 coding sequence is TGTGCCAGCAGTTTCCCCGGGGGAGCCGCTCTCTTCTTC.

With respect to this clone: This specimen includes other DNA sequences encoding the same CDR3. This sequence joins TRBV6-2 or TRBV6-3 and TRBJ1-1, with D unclear. V was trimmed by 5 bases and J by 3 bases, leaving 7 bases between them. The CDR3 covers 12 residues. The germline CDR1 and CDR2 sequences are MNHEY and SVGEGT. The DNA for the CDR3 is TGTGCCAGCAGTCCAGTCTACACTGAAGCTTTCTTT. Amino acid sequence: CASSPVYTEAFF.